This T cell receptor (beta chain) stems from a study of T cells in narcolepsy. At the level of the study: Healthy controls were enrolled alongside patients with narcolepsy type 1 or type 2. Findings and limits, study-wide: Autoreactive HCRT-specific and TRIB2-specific clonotypes were marked in same-patient CSF-versus-blood CD4+ comparisons. Autoreactive clonotypes reportedly recurred in blood of same and different patients, not controls.

The CDR3 is 13 amino acids. Clones were sequenced by immunoSEQ multiplex PCR, and TCRdb holds only the in-frame ones, with some missing. The table records 1,700 or so clones, approximately 23% of them present only once. About this clone itself: Its antigen is currently unknown. A read error may produce the germline difference seen at one junction end.

The chain links TRBV23-1 to TRBJ2-7, with D possibly matching TRBD1 (5 bases). TRBV23-1 is identified as an open reading frame with a role that is uncertain. Sequencing used cultured CD4+ T cells from cerebrospinal fluid. The source is a human donor with narcolepsy. The CDR3 loop is CASSQSQGYEQYF. Here the CDR3 DNA reads TGCGCCAGCAGCCAATCCCAGGGCTACGAGCAGTACTTC.